A single sample gave rise to the 28 T cell receptor beta chains below, sequenced in a study of regulatory T cells in long-lasting Graves disease. Time point meaning: newly diagnosed GD, antithyroid drugs for less than 3 months. RNA from PBMCs was the source of the TCR library. Building of the TCR beta libraries involved iRepertoire HTBI primers and Arm-PCR of CDR3 regions. Via MiXCR, TCRdb re-called the multiplex PCR reads, giving one row per CDR3 protein. This table has about 450,000 distinct CDR3 sequences, roughly 17% appearing once. These data also formed part of another study, on T cells in Graves' hyperthyroidism and ophthalmopathy.

The sample here was peripheral blood mononuclear cells (PBMCs), taken at new diagnosis, from a patient treated with antithyroid drugs. The receptors stem from a woman in her twenties or thirties with Graves disease.

On this clonotype itself: A read error is possible here, since a much larger clone lies one base away. The gene calls are TRBV7-2 and TRBJ2-4; 8 bases align to TRBD1. TRBJ2-1 matches the DNA end more closely, so the J call is doubtful. This CDR3 region has 17 residues. CDR1 and CDR2 from the germline V gene are SGHTA and FQGNSA. The CDR3 loop reads CASSYTPDRVSKNIQFF. CDR3 bases: TGTGCCAGCAGTTACACCCCGGACAGGGTGTCCAAAAACATTCAGTTCTTC.

This clonotype was counted many times. The chain is built from TRBV9 and TRBJ1-1, with TRBD1 matching 11 bases. V shed 0 bases and J 4 bases; nucleotides not matched to a gene: 11. Germline V lookup: CDR1 SGDLS, CDR2 YYNGEE. CDR3 length: 18 residues. This CDR3 is CASSVGPRTGGAGTEAFF. The CDR3 DNA reads TGTGCCAGCAGCGTAGGCCCCAGGACAGGGGGCGCCGGCACTGAAGCTTTCTTT. Filled out from reference TRBV9 and TRBJ1-1, the complete variable domain reads DSGVTQTPKHLITATGQRVTLRCSPRSGDLSVYWYQQSLDQGLQFLIQYYNGEERAKGNILERFSAQQFPDLHSELNLSSLELGDSALYFCASSVGPRTGGAGTEAFFGQGTRLTVV.

This clonotype was seen many times. The chain combines TRBV7-9 with TRBJ2-7; possible D gene TRBD2, 5 bases. This CDR3 region has 15 residues. Trimming left V 5 bases short and J 2 bases short, with 16 bases between. Germline V gene data show CDR1 as SEHNR and CDR2 as FQNEAQ (reference sequence). The CDR3 DNA follows: TGTGCCAGCAGCCGATATTCGGACTCAACCTACGAGCAGTACTTC. This codes for CASSRYSDSTYEQYF.

This clonotype occurred many times. This chain uses TRBV7-9 with TRBJ1-6; 8 bases are a match to TRBD1. V dropped 6 bases and J dropped 14; count of bases not matched to a gene: 6. The germline V gene encodes CDR1 SEHNR and CDR2 FQNEAQ (reference sequence). The CDR3 is made up of 12 amino acids. The CDR3 DNA reads TGTGCCAGCAGTGGACAGGGTCCCACCCTCCACTTT. Amino acids: CASSGQGPTLHF.

This clonotype showed up many times. The gene calls are TRBV7-2 and TRBJ2-1, with D perhaps matching TRBD2 (6 bases). Trimming stripped 5 bases from V and 7 bases from J, with 21 bases between. The germline V gene encodes CDR1 SGHTA and CDR2 FQGNSA. The CDR3 contains 16 residues. The CDR3 bases are TGTGCCAGCAGCCCAAGGGACTCCTTCCCAAGGAATGAGCAGTTCTTC. This gives the protein CASSPRDSFPRNEQFF.

There are a few counts of this clonotype. This chain connects TRBV20-1 to TRBJ2-5; 8 bases map to TRBD2. V was pared by 6 bases and J by 5 bases, with 11 bases of the junction left unmatched. Germline lookup yields CDR1 DFQATT and CDR2 SNEGSKA (reference sequence). This CDR3 spans 14 amino acids. The CDR3 nucleotides are TGCAGTGCCCCCTGGGGACTAGTAGCGGAGACCCAGTACTTC. Protein product: CSAPWGLVAETQYF.

This clonotype was seen ten or more times. The gene calls are TRBV28 and TRBJ1-4; possibly TRBD1 for D (5 bases). This CDR3 comprises 14 residues. Germline CDR1 MDHEN, CDR2 SYDVKM. Trimming took 3 bases from V and 8 from J, leaving 13 bases between them. The CDR3 here is CASSFRQMGEKLFF. CDR3 in DNA: TGTGCCAGCAGTTTTCGACAGATGGGGGAAAAACTGTTTTTT. The variable domain in full, with the rest retrieved from reference TRBV28 and TRBJ1-4, is DVKVTQSSRYLVKRTGEKVFLECVQDMDHENMFWYRQDPGLGLRLIYFSYDVKMKEKGDIPEGYSVSREKKERFSLILESASTNQTSMYLCASSFRQMGEKLFFGSGTQLSVL.

The CDR3 nucleotides are TGTGCCAGCAGTTACTCCGCGACTGGGACATCCGGGACCAACACAGATACGCAGTATTTT. It codes for CASSYSATGTSGTNTDTQYF. The V gene is TRBV6-2 or TRBV6-3, the J gene TRBJ2-3, with D tentatively TRBD1 (6 bases). This CDR3 has 20 residues. Germline V gene data show CDR1 as MNHEY and CDR2 as SVGEGT. V lost 0 bases and J lost 2, with 24 bases in between.

This clonotype was seen repeatedly, ten times or more. The CDR3 region has the DNA TGTGCCAGCAGTTACGCTAGCGGGTTATTGCCAGATACGCAGTATTTT. It encodes CASSYASGLLPDTQYF. This chain joins TRBV6-2 or TRBV6-3 and TRBJ2-3; 8 bases align to TRBD2. Germline trimming cut 2 bases from V and 4 bases from J; bases unmatched to any gene: 8. From germline, CDR1 is MNHEY and CDR2 SVGEGT. This CDR3 spans 16 amino acids.

On this clonotype: The junction and the germline gene differ at one end; a read error may be behind it. Here the CDR3 reads CASSLGTLGTGELFF. The CDR3 bases are TGTGCTAGCAGCTTAGGCACACTTGGCACCGGGGAGCTGTTTTTT. This sequence joins TRBV7-7 and TRBJ2-2; D unclear. Germline V gene lookup returns CDR1 SSHAT and CDR2 FNYEAQ (reference sequence). The CDR3 length is 15 residues. Full variable domain (outside the CDR3, taken from reference TRBV7-7 and TRBJ2-2): GAGVSQSPRYKVTKRGQDVTLRCDPISSHATLYWYQQALGQGPEFLTYFNYEAQPDKSGLPSDRFSAERPEGSISTLTIQRTEQRDSAMYRCASSLGTLGTGELFFGEGSRLTVL.

This clonotype was observed many times. The V gene is TRBV18, the J gene TRBJ1-1, with D unclear. There are 14 residues in the CDR3. Germline CDR1 reads KGHSH; CDR2 reads LQKENI. V was pared by 8 bases and J by 2 bases, with 15 bases between. CDR3 DNA: TGTGCCAGCCTGCCGGCCAGCAGCAACACTGAAGCTTTCTTT. It translates to CASLPASSNTEAFF. Based on the CDR3 plus reference TRBV18 and TRBJ1-1, the full variable domain is NAGVMQNPRHLVRRRGQEARLRCSPMKGHSHVYWYRQLPEEGLKFMVYLQKENIIDESGMPKERFSAEFPKEGPSILRIQQVVRGDSAAYFCASLPASSNTEAFFGQGTRLTVV.

This clonotype has a count of ten or more. This chain links TRBV7-9 with TRBJ1-2; D is unresolved. With 4 bases removed from V and 4 bases from J, the gap between germline ends came to 13 bases. The CDR3 has 14 amino acids. Germline-derived CDR1 and CDR2 are SEHNR and FQNEAQ (reference sequence). DNA for the CDR3: TGTGCCAGCAGCTCACCGGTGCAGCTCTATGGCTACACCTTC. This codes for CASSSPVQLYGYTF.

This clonotype was counted at least ten times. This chain joins TRBV28 and TRBJ2-1; D gene ambiguous. Germline-derived CDR1 and CDR2 are MDHEN and SYDVKM. Trimming pared 6 bases from V and 5 bases from J, leaving 11 bases between. CDR3 length: 13 amino acids. CDR3 DNA sequence: TGTGCCAGCAGGGACCGGGCGCACAATGAGCAGTTCTTC. This gives the protein CASRDRAHNEQFF.

The rearrangement joins TRBV12-3 or TRBV12-4 to TRBJ2-1; D is perhaps TRBD1 (6 bases). The V and J ends lost 6 bases and 7 bases respectively, with 10 bases between them. This CDR3 has 12 residues. The CDR3 spells CASSFGTNEQFF. In DNA, the CDR3 is TGTGCCAGCAGCTTCGGGACAAATGAGCAGTTCTTC.

This clonotype was picked up many times. V and J are TRBV7-3 and TRBJ2-3; D remains ambiguous. V dropped 2 bases and J dropped 2 bases, with 11 bases sitting between them. Germline CDR1 SGHTA, CDR2 FQGTGA. The CDR3 extends over 15 amino acids. The chain's CDR3 is CASSLGQTHTDTQYF. CDR3 sequence (DNA): TGTGCCAGCAGCTTAGGGCAGACCCACACAGATACGCAGTATTTT.

As regards this clonotype: A much larger clone differs by one base, so this may be a read error. The rearrangement uses TRBV3-1 and TRBJ2-1, with D unresolved. V was shortened by 2 bases and J by 6 bases, with 14 bases between the two germline ends. CDR3 length equals 15 residues. Germline CDR1 and CDR2: LGHDT and YNNKEL (reference sequence). CDR3 DNA: TGTGCCAGCAGCCAATGGGGTAAGCTCGCCAATGAGCAGTTCTTC. It codes for CASSQWGKLANEQFF.

A few counts support this clonotype. The chain links TRBV6-2 or TRBV6-3 to TRBJ2-1; the D gene could be TRBD1 or TRBD2 (6 bases each). This CDR3 spans 16 amino acids. V was cut by 6 bases and J by 6 bases, with 21 bases left in between. Germline V gene data show CDR1 as MNHEY and CDR2 as SVGEGT. In nucleotides, the CDR3 is TGTGCCAGCAGCCGTCCGGGGGCCCCCGTCCCCAATGAGCAGTTCTTC. It encodes CASSRPGAPVPNEQFF.

In this sample, this clonotype turned up many times. The chain couples TRBV10-3 to TRBJ1-2; TRBD1 is a possible D gene (5 bases). Germline V gene sequence: CDR1 ENHRY, CDR2 SYGVKD. Between the trimmed V and J ends, which lost 0 bases and 8 bases, there was a span of 13 bases. This CDR3 has 14 amino acids. In DNA form, the CDR3 reads TGTGCCATCAGTGAGTCTGGGACTGAGGCCGGCTACACCTTC. This translates into CAISESGTEAGYTF.

The gene calls are TRBV12-3 or TRBV12-4 and TRBJ2-3, with 11 bases aligning to TRBD2. The CDR3 has 20 residues. The trim removed 5 bases at V and 0 bases at J, leaving 16 bases unmatched. The CDR3 spells CASSPLVGLAVSTSTDTQYF. The CDR3 DNA is TGTGCCAGCAGTCCGCTGGTGGGACTAGCGGTATCCACTAGCACAGATACGCAGTATTTT.

The V call is TRBV2, the J call TRBJ2-4; 7 bases are a match to TRBD1. CDR3 length: 17 residues. Unmatched junction bases numbered 18, after V lost 11 bases and J lost 2 bases. Germline lookup yields CDR1 SNHLY and CDR2 FYNNEI. DNA of the CDR3: TGTGCCGCCAGCAAGACAGGGTTGAATATGCCCAAAAACATTCAGTACTTC. This gives the protein CAASKTGLNMPKNIQYF.

This clonotype has ten or more counts. The chain is built from TRBV7-9 and TRBJ1-4; the D gene is possibly TRBD1 (5 bases). This CDR3 has 14 amino acids. Germline lookup yields CDR1 SEHNR and CDR2 FQNEAQ (reference sequence). V lost 1 base and J 6 bases, leaving 9 bases between the germline ends. CDR3 sequence (DNA): TGTGCCAGCAGCTTAGGGGGGGGAGATGAAAAACTGTTTTTT. This encodes CASSLGGGDEKLFF.

This clonotype was counted ten times or more. The J gene is TRBJ2-1, the V gene TRBV9, with D perhaps TRBD2 (5 bases). CDR1 SGDLS and CDR2 YYNGEE come from the germline V gene. The CDR3 runs 17 residues. V was clipped by 1 base and J by 1 base, with 15 bases between them. CDR3: CASSVSEVSSSYNEQFF. CDR3 coding DNA: TGTGCCAGCAGCGTATCGGAGGTATCAAGTTCCTACAATGAGCAGTTCTTC.

This clonotype was seen at least ten times. This chain uses TRBV27 with TRBJ2-7; weak D call: TRBD1 (5 bases). The V gene lost 5 bases and the J gene lost 2 bases, with 13 bases spanning the gap. Germline CDR1 MNHEY, CDR2 SMNVEV (reference sequence). CDR3 length: 14 amino acids. The CDR3 protein is CASSSQGRTYEQYF. CDR3 nucleotide sequence: TGTGCCAGCAGTAGTCAGGGTAGGACCTACGAGCAGTACTTC.

With regard to this clonotype: A much larger clonotype is one base distant, so this may be a read error. V usage is TRBV20-1 and J usage is TRBJ1-5; a weak D match, TRBD1 (5 bases). Germline V CDR1 and CDR2: DFQATT, SNEGSKA (reference sequence). The length of the CDR3 is 14 residues. CDR3 sequence (DNA): TGCAGTGCCCGGGGTTTGGGGGATGATCAGCGCCAGCATTTT. Its translation: CSARGLGDDQRQHF.

This clonotype was seen a handful of times. The chain couples TRBV29-1 to TRBJ1-1; D perhaps matches TRBD1 (6 bases). This CDR3 contains 15 residues. CDR1 SQVTM and CDR2 ANQGSEA come from the germline V gene. Trimming removed 6 bases from V and 4 bases from J, with 21 bases in between. Here the CDR3 DNA reads TGCAGCGTGCACGTGTTGGGGGCGCCGGGCACTGAAGCTTTCTTT. It specifies CSVHVLGAPGTEAFF.

The table lists this clonotype with many counts. The rearrangement joins TRBV15 to TRBJ1-5, with no clear D. V lost 1 base, J lost 6 bases, and 10 bases lay in between. Germline CDR1 and CDR2: LNHNV and YYDKDF (reference sequence). The CDR3 consists of 14 residues. CDR3: CATSRAPRGQPQHF. The CDR3 nucleotides are TGTGCCACCAGCAGAGCTCCAAGAGGTCAGCCCCAGCATTTT.

This clonotype showed up just a few times. The CDR3 coding sequence is TGTGCCAGCAGGTCCGGGACTAGCGCGTTCTTC. This translates into CASRSGTSAFF. The chain couples TRBV28 to TRBJ2-1, with 10 bases aligning to TRBD2. The CDR3 totals 11 residues. From germline, CDR1 is MDHEN and CDR2 SYDVKM. The junction had 5 bases not matched to a gene; V was cut back by 6 bases and J by 15 bases.

J is TRBJ2-1 and V is TRBV29-1; D is perhaps TRBD2 (7 bases). V was trimmed by 4 bases and J by 13 bases, leaving 20 bases between them. Looked up from germline, CDR1 is SQVTM and CDR2 is ANQGSEA. This CDR3 has 13 amino acids. The CDR3 loop is CSVASVQGTIQFF. CDR3 sequence (DNA): TGCAGCGTTGCCTCCGTCCAGGGGACTATCCAGTTCTTC.